Below, 8 T cell receptor beta chains from the same sample are listed, as sequenced in a study of T cell responses to AZD1222 COVID-19 vaccine. Clones were read by immunoSEQ multiplex PCR, and TCRdb kept only the in-frame ones, dropping some. The repertoire holds 95,000 to 150,000 clones, with more than 80% as singletons. Sequenced here: peripheral blood, sampled 28 days after the second dose of the MenACWY control vaccine. The origin of the receptors is an adult who received the MenACWY meningococcal vaccine as a control.

CDR3 region: CSAIRKNIQYF. CDR3 DNA sequence: TGCAGTGCTATTCGCAAAAACATTCAGTACTTC. The chain is built from TRBV20-1 and TRBJ2-4; D is uncertain. The germline CDR1 and CDR2 sequences are DFQATT and SNEGSKA (reference sequence). The CDR3 length is 11 residues. Trimming cost V 4 bases and J 3 bases, with 4 bases left between them.

This chain connects TRBV11-2 to TRBJ1-6, with TRBD1 as a possible D gene (5 bases). Between the trimmed V and J ends, which lost 0 bases and 9 bases, there was a span of 12 bases. Germline loops: CDR1 SGHAT, CDR2 FQNNGV. The CDR3 is 15 residues long. The CDR3 sequence: CASSLEGRDRSPLHF. CDR3 DNA sequence: TGTGCCAGCAGCTTAGAGGGCAGGGACCGTTCACCCCTCCACTTT.

The chain employs TRBV19 and TRBJ1-4, with D maybe TRBD1 (5 bases). V lost 4 bases and J 5 bases, leaving 17 bases between the germline ends. Germline loops: CDR1 LNHDA, CDR2 SQIVND (reference sequence). The CDR3 is 16 amino acids. The CDR3 spells CASSTGTARGNEKLFF. The CDR3 DNA is TGTGCCAGTAGTACCGGGACGGCGAGGGGAAATGAAAAACTGTTTTTT.

The V gene is TRBV18, the J gene TRBJ1-1; the D gene is possibly TRBD1 (6 bases). Germline CDR1 and CDR2: KGHSH and LQKENI. The length of the CDR3 is 17 residues. Trimming took off 1 base at V and 7 bases at J, with 22 bases between the two ends. DNA for the CDR3: TGTGCCAGCTCACCACTCCAAAAGGGGGGCGCAAATGTTGAAGCTTTCTTT. Its translation is CASSPLQKGGANVEAFF.

The chain combines TRBV7-2 with TRBJ2-7, with 10 bases aligning to TRBD2. Germline V lookup: CDR1 SGHTA, CDR2 FQGNSA. The CDR3 is made up of 15 amino acids. Germline trimming cut 5 bases from V and 3 bases from J; bases unmatched to any gene: 7. The CDR3 DNA reads TGTGCCAGCAGCCCTCTAGCGGGAGAGAGCTACGAGCAGTACTTC. This encodes CASSPLAGESYEQYF. Supplemented by reference TRBV7-2 and TRBJ2-7, the full variable domain reads GAGVSQSPSNKVTEKGKDVELRCDPISGHTALYWYRQSLGQGLEFLIYFQGNSAPDKSGLPSDRFSAERTGGSVSTLTIQRTQQEDSAVYLCASSPLAGESYEQYFGPGTRLTVT.

The chain combines TRBV2 with TRBJ1-1; D is ambiguous. The germline V and J ends were trimmed by 6 bases and 2 bases, with 13 bases remaining between them. The CDR3 sequence is 14 residues long. Germline CDR1 is SNHLY and CDR2 is FYNNEI. The CDR3 bases are TGTGCCAGCAGAAATCAAGACTCAAACACTGAAGCTTTCTTT. Amino acid sequence: CASRNQDSNTEAFF.

This sequence joins TRBV28 and TRBJ2-4, with D possibly matching TRBD2 (6 bases). Per the germline V gene, CDR1 is MDHEN and CDR2 is SYDVKM. Trimming left V 3 bases short and J 1 base short, with 7 bases between. The CDR3 has 14 amino acids. The DNA of the CDR3 is TGTGCCAGCAGTTTTGGGGGGGCCAAAAACATTCAGTACTTC. It translates to CASSFGGAKNIQYF.

This clone was found once. The chain recombines TRBV6-5 with TRBJ1-1; no firm D call. Trimming took 6 bases from V and 0 from J, leaving 5 bases between them. The CDR3 is 12 residues long. Per germline, CDR1 MNHEY and CDR2 SVGAGI. The CDR3 sequence is CASRTLNTEAFF. CDR3 sequence (DNA): TGTGCCAGCAGAACATTGAACACTGAAGCTTTCTTT.